These T cell receptor beta chains were read from a single sample in a study of response to subunit inactivated influenza vaccine. TCRdb analysed the RT-PCR reads with MiXCR anew, one entry per CDR3 protein. The table lists about 170,000 distinct CDR3 sequences, approximately 12% of them singletons. The same specimen was also included in a second study, on T cells expressing NK-cell markers.

The material was CD8+ T cells sorted from PBMCs, obtained about 11 days after vaccination. The receptor set was obtained from a man in his fifties who received an inactivated influenza vaccine. CDR3s include the opening cysteine and the closing phenylalanine or tryptophan. The D gene is left open where the match is weak. A clone size is listed for some rows: how often the clone was seen (once, few, many), or a class if it is expanded.

>TRBV11-2|few|TRBJ2-1|TRBD1
TGTGCCAGCAGCCCGCGGACAGGGAGCTCCTACAATGAGCAGTTCTTC
CASSPRTGSSYNEQFF
>TRBV12-3/TRBV12-4|many|TRBJ2-2|TRBD2
TGTGCCAGCAGTTGGCTAGCGGGAGAAATCGGGGAGCTGTTTTTT
CASSWLAGEIGELFF
>TRBV11-2|many|TRBJ2-7|TRBD1
TGTGCCAGCAGTTTAGGGACAGGGCCCTACGAGCAGTACTTC
CASSLGTGPYEQYF
>TRBV7-8|-|TRBJ2-3|TRBD2
TGTGCCAGCAGCTTACCCCTAGCGGGGGGTAGCACAGATACGCAGTATTTT
CASSLPLAGGSTDTQYF
>TRBV6-4|-|TRBJ2-1|TRBD2
TGTGCCAGCAGTGAGCTAGCGGGGGGGGGCTACAATGAGCAGTTCTTC
CASSELAGGGYNEQFF
>TRBV25-1|-|TRBJ1-2|TRBD1
TGTGCCAGCAGTGAATTTGGGACAGGGGCTGGGTACACCTTC
CASSEFGTGAGYTF
>TRBV29-1|few|TRBJ2-1|-
TGCAGCGAGACCTCTGCACTAGGCAATGAGCAGTTCTTC
CSETSALGNEQFF
>TRBV28|few|TRBJ2-3|TRBD2
TGTGCCAGCAGTTTATTGCGGGAGGGAGAAGATACGCAGTATTTT
CASSLLREGEDTQYF
>TRBV3-1|many|TRBJ2-1|TRBD2
TGTGCCAGCAGTCCCGGACTAGCGGGAGGGAATGAGCAGTTCTTC
CASSPGLAGGNEQFF
>TRBV6-1|few|TRBJ2-7|TRBD1
TGTGCCAGCAGTCCAGGACAGGGTAATTTTTACGAGCAGTACTTC
CASSPGQGNFYEQYF